These 8 T cell receptor beta chains share one sample of origin, sequenced in a study of OX40 agonist ivuxolimab in advanced cancers. Sequencing used immunoSEQ multiplex PCR; TCRdb keeps in-frame clones, though not all of them. The table has 80,000 to 100,000 clones, 90% seen once; the top ten hold 1.5% to 2%. The material was CD4+ or CD8+ T cells sorted from blood, obtained in a trial of the OX40 agonist ivuxolimab. Source of these receptors: an adult with an advanced solid tumor such as melanoma, head and neck, liver or kidney cancer.

V is TRBV5-6 and J is TRBJ1-5; D is perhaps TRBD1 (5 bases). V was trimmed by 4 bases and J by 5 bases, leaving 16 bases between them. The germline gives CDR1 SGHDT, CDR2 YYEEEE. The length of the CDR3 is 15 residues. CDR3 amino acids: CASSPNGLGDQPQHF. The CDR3 nucleotides read TGTGCCAGCAGCCCTAACGGGCTGGGGGATCAGCCCCAGCATTTT.

The gene calls are TRBV2 and TRBJ1-5, with 7 bases lining up with TRBD1. CDR3 size: 14 residues. Unmatched junction bases numbered 2, after V lost 1 base and J lost 5 bases. Germline CDR1 is SNHLY and CDR2 is FYNNEI. CDR3 nucleotides: TGTGCCAGCAGTGAAGTAACAGGGGATCAGCCCCAGCATTTT. It translates to CASSEVTGDQPQHF.

The CDR3 DNA is TGTGCCAGCAGTGAAAGGCAGTTTAATGAAAAACTGTTTTTT. This translates into CASSERQFNEKLFF. The V and J genes are TRBV6-1 and TRBJ1-4, with D unresolved. V was cut by 2 bases and J by 4 bases, with 8 bases left in between. The germline gives CDR1 MNHNS, CDR2 SASEGT. There are 14 residues in the CDR3.

This clone came up once. The chain carries TRBV11-3 and TRBJ2-1; 11 bases map to TRBD2. This CDR3 has 15 amino acids. Germline lookup yields CDR1 SGHNT and CDR2 YENEEA. V was pared by 3 bases and J by 5 bases, with 3 bases of the junction left unmatched. The CDR3 nucleotides are TGTGCCAGCAGCTTTAGCGGGAGGGCCGACAATGAGCAGTTCTTC. Amino acids: CASSFSGRADNEQFF.

V usage is TRBV7-3 and J usage is TRBJ2-2; 7 bases are a match to TRBD2. The CDR3 totals 16 residues. CDR1 is SGHTA and CDR2 is FQGTGA in the germline V gene. V was clipped by 4 bases and J by 0 bases; unmatched bases: 5. CDR3 DNA: TGTGCCAGCAGCTACGGAGCGGGATCGAACACCGGGGAGCTGTTTTTT. Amino acid sequence: CASSYGAGSNTGELFF.

The rearrangement uses TRBV5-1 and TRBJ2-2; 9 positions agree with TRBD1. Germline V lookup: CDR1 SGHRS, CDR2 YFSETQ. CDR3 length equals 15 residues. V was clipped by 2 bases and J by 5 bases; unmatched bases: 4. The CDR3 DNA reads TGCGCCAGCAGCTTAAGGACAGGGGCAACCGGGGAGCTGTTTTTT. Amino acid sequence: CASSLRTGATGELFF.

This clone came up once. This chain links TRBV28 with TRBJ2-5; TRBD2 agrees at 7 bases. The V and J ends lost 3 bases and 5 bases, in that order; junction bases with no gene match: 3. There are 13 residues in the CDR3. Germline loops: CDR1 MDHEN, CDR2 SYDVKM. In DNA form, the CDR3 reads TGTGCCAGCAGTTTGGGGGGGGAGGAGACCCAGTACTTC. Protein product: CASSLGGEETQYF.

The chain combines TRBV27 with TRBJ2-7, with 8 positions matching TRBD2. J was trimmed by 7 bases and V by 6 bases; bases with no gene match: 5. Germline V gene sequence: CDR1 MNHEY, CDR2 SMNVEV (reference sequence). The CDR3 contains 12 residues. The CDR3 sequence: CASRIVAGEQYF. Here the CDR3 DNA reads TGTGCCAGCAGAATAGTAGCGGGAGAGCAGTACTTC.